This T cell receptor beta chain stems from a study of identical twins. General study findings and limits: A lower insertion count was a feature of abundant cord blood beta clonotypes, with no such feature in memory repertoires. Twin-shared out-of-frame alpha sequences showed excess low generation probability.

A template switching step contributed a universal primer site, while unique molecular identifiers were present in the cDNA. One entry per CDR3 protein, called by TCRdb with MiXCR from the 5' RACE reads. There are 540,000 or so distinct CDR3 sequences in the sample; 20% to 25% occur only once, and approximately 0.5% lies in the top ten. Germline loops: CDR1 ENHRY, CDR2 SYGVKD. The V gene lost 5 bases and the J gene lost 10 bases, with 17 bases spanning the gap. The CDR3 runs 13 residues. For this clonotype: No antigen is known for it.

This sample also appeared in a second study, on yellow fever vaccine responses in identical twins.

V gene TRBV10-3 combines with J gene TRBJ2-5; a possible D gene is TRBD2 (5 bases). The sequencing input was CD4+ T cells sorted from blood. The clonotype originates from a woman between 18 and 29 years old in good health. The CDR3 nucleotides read TGTGCCATCAGTTTCCAATCGTTTGAGGGCCAGTACTTC. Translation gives CAISFQSFEGQYF.